The rows below give T cell receptor beta chains drawn from one sample of a study of IL-17A CD8 T cells in psoriatic arthritis synovium. Assay used: immunoSEQ multiplex PCR; TCRdb lists only in-frame clones, some missing. Here the sample spans around 580 clones, roughly 81% being singletons. The sample comprised IL-17A+ (IFN-gamma+/-) memory CD8+ T cells from synovial fluid. The receptors were gathered from a human donor with psoriatic arthritis. CDR3s include the opening cysteine and the closing phenylalanine or tryptophan. A D gene is named only where the DNA matches it firmly. Only some rows state a clone size, as once, few, many or a class for expanded clones.

v_gene	d_gene	j_gene	abundance	CDR3aa	CDR3nt
TRBV7-8	.	TRBJ1-1	.	CASSLAAVSMNTEAFF	TGTGCCAGCAGCTTAGCGGCAGTTAGTATGAACACTGAAGCTTTCTTT
TRBV9	.	TRBJ2-3	.	CASSPVSANTQYF	TGTGCCAGCAGCCCCGTATCCGCAAATACGCAGTATTTT
TRBV12-5	TRBD1	TRBJ1-1	.	CASGPRDRPNTEAFF	TGTGCTAGTGGTCCCCGGGACAGACCAAACACTGAAGCTTTCTTT
TRBV27	.	TRBJ1-1	few	CASRLSLGGGTEAFF	TGTGCCAGCAGGCTTTCGCTTGGGGGTGGCACTGAAGCTTTCTTT
TRBV13	TRBD1	TRBJ2-5	.	CASSLDRETQYF	TGTGCCAGCAGCTTGGACAGGGAGACCCAGTACTTC
TRBV5-4	.	TRBJ1-2	.	CASSPTRAAYGYTF	TGTGCCAGCAGCCCCACCAGGGCGGCCTATGGCTACACCTTC
TRBV14	.	TRBJ1-2	once	CASSQDGMGMGLNYGYTF	TGTGCCAGCAGCCAAGACGGGATGGGTATGGGGCTTAACTATGGCTACACCTTC
TRBV5-8	.	TRBJ1-5	once	CASNSGQGFHQPQHF	TGTGCCAGCAACTCAGGCCAGGGTTTCCATCAGCCCCAGCATTTT
TRBV10-3	TRBD2	TRBJ2-1	.	CAISDRREGRNEQFF	TGTGCCATCAGTGATAGGCGGGAGGGCCGGAATGAGCAGTTCTTC
TRBV4-2	TRBD2	TRBJ2-7	.	CASSIGLAGAYYEQYF	TGTGCCAGCAGCATAGGACTAGCGGGGGCCTACTACGAGCAGTACTTC
TRBV5-1	.	TRBJ2-3	.	CASSLRLGQRTQYF	TGCGCCAGCAGCTTGAGGCTCGGACAGAGGACGCAGTATTTT
TRBV28	TRBD2	TRBJ2-7	.	CASSLPSGGGRYEQYF	TGTGCCAGCAGTTTACCCTCGGGCGGGGGGCGGTACGAGCAGTACTTC
TRBV13	.	TRBJ2-7	few	CASSILGARYEQYF	TGTGCCAGCAGCATTTTAGGGGCCCGATACGAGCAGTACTTC
TRBV7-9	TRBD2	TRBJ2-7	.	CASTTPRGATYEQYF	TGTGCCAGCACCACGCCGCGGGGGGCTACCTACGAGCAGTACTTC
TRBV5-5	.	TRBJ2-7	.	CASSLVYQGGMGEQYF	TGTGCCAGCAGCTTGGTTTATCAGGGTGGCATGGGCGAGCAGTACTTC
TRBV6-6	TRBD2	TRBJ2-3	once	CASSATLAGADTQYF	TGTGCCAGCAGCGCAACACTAGCGGGGGCAGATACGCAGTATTTT
TRBV28	TRBD1	TRBJ2-7	.	CASSKPGQGLYEQYF	TGTGCCAGCAGCAAACCGGGACAGGGGCTCTACGAGCAGTACTTC
TRBV14	.	TRBJ1-2	once	CASSQDRGVLHGYTF	TGTGCCAGCAGCCAAGATCGGGGAGTCCTCCATGGCTACACCTTC
TRBV27	.	TRBJ2-4	.	CASSPKGILGKNIQYF	TGTGCCAGCAGCCCCAAGGGGATACTAGGCAAAAACATTCAGTACTTC
TRBV28	.	TRBJ2-7	.	CASSLWEQYF	TGTGCCAGCAGTTTATGGGAGCAGTACTTC
TRBV4-3	TRBD2	TRBJ2-3	.	CASSPGLAGPPTDTQYF	TGCGCCAGCAGCCCTGGACTAGCGGGTCCCCCCACAGATACGCAGTATTTT
TRBV6-6	.	TRBJ2-7	.	CASKGALDYEQYF	TGTGCCAGCAAGGGTGCCTTAGACTACGAGCAGTACTTC